This TCR beta chain emerged from a study of T cells in tumors after PD-1 blockade. Profiled with immunoSEQ multiplex PCR; TCRdb holds only in-frame clones, not every one. This sample has around 34,000 clones, with 73% found just once. With 7 bases clipped from V and 9 bases from J, the junction kept 10 bases outside the gene matches. The CDR3 has 15 residues. Looked up from germline, CDR1 is LNHDA and CDR2 is SQIVND (reference sequence). This clonotype was sampled from a human donor with basal cell carcinoma. V gene TRBV19 combines with J gene TRBJ2-1; 12 bases map to TRBD2. This sample comprised PBMCs, obtained after anti-PD-1 treatment. Here the CDR3 reads CASTPLAGGRGEQFF. CDR3 nucleotide sequence: TGTGCCAGTACCCCCCTAGCGGGGGGGCGAGGTGAGCAGTTCTTC.